Presented here are 5 T cell receptor beta chains from one specimen sequenced in a study of PD-L1 blockade in urothelial cancer. Some clones are missing from TCRdb's copy, which holds only in-frame ones; the method was immunoSEQ multiplex PCR. Altogether 70,000 or so clones are present, 85% to 90% being singletons, with the ten largest covering approximately 3.5%. The material was PBMCs, obtained around atezolizumab (anti-PD-L1) treatment. These receptors were obtained from a man in his 60s with urothelial cancer.

The V and J genes are TRBV7-9 and TRBJ1-3; 11 nucleotides line up with TRBD1. The germline CDR1 and CDR2 sequences are SEHNR and FQNEAQ (reference sequence). This CDR3 has 16 residues. V shed 5 bases, J shed 3 bases, and the junction held 6 bases outside the gene matches. CDR3 region: CASSKSGTGGGNTIYF. DNA for the CDR3: TGTGCCAGCAGCAAGTCCGGGACAGGGGGTGGAAACACCATATATTTT.

The J gene is TRBJ2-5, the V gene TRBV11-3, with D possibly being TRBD2 (6 bases). Trimming removed 0 bases at V and 4 bases at J, with 9 bases between. Germline-derived CDR1 and CDR2 are SGHNT and YENEEA. The CDR3 is 14 residues long. The CDR3 here is CASSLEGGGETQYF. CDR3 sequence (DNA): TGTGCCAGCAGCTTAGAGGGGGGAGGAGAGACCCAGTACTTC.

The CDR3 loop is CASSPPGQVTGEQYF. CDR3 nucleotides: TGTGCCAGCTCACCACCGGGACAGGTTACGGGAGAGCAGTACTTC. The V and J genes are TRBV18 and TRBJ2-7, with 8 positions matching TRBD1. CDR1 is KGHSH, CDR2 LQKENI, per germline. V lost 0 bases, J lost 7 bases, and 8 bases stayed unmatched. The CDR3 has 15 residues.

V usage is TRBV9 and J usage is TRBJ2-2; D gene ambiguous. This CDR3 has 13 residues. The germline V gene has CDR1 SGDLS and CDR2 YYNGEE. Trimming shortened V by 3 bases and J by 6 bases, and 9 bases separated the two germline ends. Here the CDR3 DNA reads TGTGCCAGCAGCGCTACTCCCGCCGGGGAGCTGTTTTTT. It encodes CASSATPAGELFF.

This clone was observed a few times. The CDR3 spells CASSESEKQGAGYGYTF. The CDR3, as DNA: TGCGCCAGCAGTGAGTCGGAGAAACAGGGGGCTGGCTATGGCTACACCTTC. The V and J genes are TRBV10-2 and TRBJ1-2; 9 bases agree with TRBD1. Trimming at V came to 0 bases and at J to 4 bases, leaving 9 bases not matched to a gene. The CDR3 has 17 residues. Germline CDR1 reads WSHSY; CDR2 reads SAAADI.